This TCR beta chain stems from a study of cytomegalovirus exposure and HLA in healthy donors. The PCR contained 60 Vbeta and 13 Jbeta primers. The data were produced by immunoSEQ multiplex PCR, yet TCRdb's version contains in-frame clones alone and is incomplete. The sample shows roughly 100,000 clones, around 64% of them seen only once. V lost 6 bases and J 6 bases, leaving 8 bases between the germline ends. This CDR3 has 10 residues. CDR1 and CDR2 from the germline V gene are DFQATT and SNEGSKA (reference sequence). The sequencing input was PBMCs. J is TRBJ1-1 and V is TRBV20-1; D remains ambiguous. The receptor comes from a man aged 55-75 years in good health and CMV-seronegative. CDR3: CSAGRAEAFF. CDR3 nucleotides: TGCAGTGCCGGCCGGGCTGAAGCTTTCTTT.